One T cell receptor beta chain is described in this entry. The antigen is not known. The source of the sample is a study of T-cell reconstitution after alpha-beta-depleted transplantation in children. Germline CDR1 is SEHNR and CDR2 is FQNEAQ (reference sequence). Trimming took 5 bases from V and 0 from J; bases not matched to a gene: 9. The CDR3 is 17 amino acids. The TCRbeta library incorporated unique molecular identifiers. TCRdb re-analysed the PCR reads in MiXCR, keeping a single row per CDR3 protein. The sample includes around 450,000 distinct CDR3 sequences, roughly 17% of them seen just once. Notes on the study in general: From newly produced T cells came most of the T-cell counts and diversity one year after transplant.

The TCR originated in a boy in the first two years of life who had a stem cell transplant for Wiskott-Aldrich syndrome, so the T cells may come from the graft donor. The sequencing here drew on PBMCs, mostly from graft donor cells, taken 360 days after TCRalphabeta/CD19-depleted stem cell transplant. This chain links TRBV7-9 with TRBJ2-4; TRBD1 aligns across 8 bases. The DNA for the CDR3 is TGTGCCAGCAGCCTCGGACAGGGAAGGTTAGCCAAAAACATTCAGTACTTC. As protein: CASSLGQGRLAKNIQYF.